The T cell receptor (beta chain) described here comes from a study of Ad26.COV2.S vaccination and SARS-CoV-2 variants (dated by TCRdb to about 2021). Looking at the study overall: Vaccine-arm donors came from COV1001, a multicentre, randomized, double-blind, placebo-controlled phase I-IIa trial of Ad26.COV2.S in healthy adults. TCRbeta repertoire sequencing served as the tool for gauging how specific and how broad the SARS-CoV-2-reactive T cell receptors were following Ad26.COV2.S vaccination. Participants in the trial were split at random into five groups of five each, receiving low-dose or high-dose Ad26.COV2.S once or twice, or else placebo on both occasions. Blinding of investigators to trial group allocation was maintained during experiments and outcome assessment. Dosing of Ad26.COV2.S was intramuscular, at either 5x10^10 or 1x10^11 viral particles, delivered as one shot or as two shots spaced 56 days apart. A total of 32 samples were included in the TCR-sequenced set, comprising around 20 Ad26.COV2.S vaccine recipients, 5 placebo recipients and 8 SARS-CoV-2 convalescent individuals.

Taken with the paper, the label for treatment or condition translates to: roughly 19 received Ad26.COV2.S at low or high dose, single or two shots; 5 received placebo; per-sample allocation not given. Repertoires of vaccine and placebo recipients were sequenced from samples collected on day 63 after the first injection. In Cohort 1b, 25 adults aged 18-55 years were enrolled at a single site in Boston, USA, between 29 July and 7 August 2020. Ad26.COV2.S was a replication-incompetent adenovirus type 26 vector that expressed a prefusion-stabilized SARS-CoV-2 spike protein derived from the original Wuhan strain. The CDR3 goes from the cysteine to the phenylalanine over 11 residues. Of all the DNA, just the CDR3 is kept, 33 bases in frame from base 1. The germline V gene provides CDR1 SGHRS and CDR2 YFSETQ. Trimming takes 3 bases from V and 4 bases from J, and the germline ends sit 5 bases apart. The research as a whole found: Ad26.COV2.S recipients had higher spike-specific TCR breadth than placebo recipients (P = 0.0014). The study was not powered for comparison of responses between vaccine doses or regimens. Substantial breadth of spike-specific CD8+ and CD4+ T cell responses was reported after vaccination. According to the authors, total T cell responses may have been underestimated by the TCR breadth and depth analyses. Vaccine and placebo recipients had similar non-spike TCR breadth, a finding consistent with the vaccine containing only spike.

The immunoSEQ Assay was used to sequence TCRbeta CDR3 regions. After extraction, genomic DNA underwent amplification by bias-controlled multiplex PCR, followed by high-throughput sequencing. As for the original processing: To quantify the absolute abundance of every unique TCRbeta CDR3 region, sequences were collapsed and filtered. T cell fraction was estimated by normalizing TCRbeta template counts to usable DNA, with usable DNA measured through amplification of reference genes found in all nucleated cells. Repertoire TCRs were annotated as SARS-CoV-2-specific when V gene, CDR3 amino acid sequence and J gene were exactly matched to a known reactive TCR set. MIRA supplied the reference SARS-CoV-2 TCR set, which was filtered for enrichment in COVID-19-positive ImmuneCODE repertoires so that public or cross-reactive TCRs were removed. Using the MIRA antigens, annotated TCRs were further analysed by specific ORF or by position within an ORF. Breadth was defined as annotated unique rearrangements over total unique productive rearrangements; depth was the summed frequency of those rearrangements. Two-sided Wilcoxon rank-sum tests were used to compare TCR breadth between groups. As stored in TCRdb, this immuneACCESS dataset retains in-frame rearrangements with V and J assigned. A fraction of the clones does not appear; measured against another copy, unresolved V genes explain less than half of the discrepancy, and the remainder lacks a known reason. From that table come the V and J calls and clone size; the DNA was used to work out D and trimming. The sample records around 450,000 clones, 89% of which are singletons. In total, the top ten clones hold roughly 1.7% of the sample.

Turning to this clone: No antigen is known for it. No base quality information exists; no much larger clone differs at one position.

The chain is assembled from TRBV5-1 and TRBJ2-7; too little of a D gene remains to name it. The sample in question was peripheral blood, obtained in a trial of Ad26.COV2.S vaccine versus placebo. The TCR originated in a person aged 18 to 65 who received the Ad26.COV2.S COVID-19 vaccine or a placebo. The CDR3 in this case is CASSSNYEQYF. The nucleotide sequence reads as follows: TGCGCCAGCAGCTCGAATTACGAGCAGTACTTC.